This TCR beta chain is from a study of T-cell memory formation after mild COVID-19. Study context: Largely, the TCR clusters proved donor specific.

This clonotype has a count of ten or more. Its antigen is currently unknown. Findings and caveats of the study: Cross-reactive memory seemingly joined, as some responding clones were found in pre-infection memory.

A single record per CDR3 protein comes from TCRdb applying MiXCR to the 5' RACE reads. The sample consists of about 340,000 distinct CDR3 sequences, around a sixth of them appearing once. Trimming at V came to 4 bases and at J to 6 bases, leaving 3 bases not matched to a gene. Germline CDR1 SGHRS, CDR2 YFSETQ. This CDR3 has 13 residues. Sequenced material: PBMCs or a T cell subset sorted from them (not recorded which). This TCR was recovered from a young man who had mild COVID-19 (a few samples of this study predate the infection). Cell type and time point are not known. This chain joins TRBV5-1 and TRBJ2-5, with 10 bases fitting TRBD1. CDR3 sequence (DNA): TGCGCCAGCAGCACGGGACAGGGGAAGACCCAGTACTTC. It yields the protein CASSTGQGKTQYF.